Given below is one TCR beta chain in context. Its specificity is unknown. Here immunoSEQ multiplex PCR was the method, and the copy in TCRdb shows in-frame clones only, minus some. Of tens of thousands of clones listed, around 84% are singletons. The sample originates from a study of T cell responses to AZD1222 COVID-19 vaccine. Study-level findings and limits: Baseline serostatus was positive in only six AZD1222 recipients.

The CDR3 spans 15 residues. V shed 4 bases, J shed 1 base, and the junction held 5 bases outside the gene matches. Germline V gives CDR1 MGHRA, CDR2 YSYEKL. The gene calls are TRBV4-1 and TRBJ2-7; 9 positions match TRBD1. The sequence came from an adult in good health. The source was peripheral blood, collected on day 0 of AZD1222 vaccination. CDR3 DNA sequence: TGCGCCAGCAGCCCCCTGACAGGGGGTTCCTACGAGCAGTACTTC. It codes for CASSPLTGGSYEQYF.